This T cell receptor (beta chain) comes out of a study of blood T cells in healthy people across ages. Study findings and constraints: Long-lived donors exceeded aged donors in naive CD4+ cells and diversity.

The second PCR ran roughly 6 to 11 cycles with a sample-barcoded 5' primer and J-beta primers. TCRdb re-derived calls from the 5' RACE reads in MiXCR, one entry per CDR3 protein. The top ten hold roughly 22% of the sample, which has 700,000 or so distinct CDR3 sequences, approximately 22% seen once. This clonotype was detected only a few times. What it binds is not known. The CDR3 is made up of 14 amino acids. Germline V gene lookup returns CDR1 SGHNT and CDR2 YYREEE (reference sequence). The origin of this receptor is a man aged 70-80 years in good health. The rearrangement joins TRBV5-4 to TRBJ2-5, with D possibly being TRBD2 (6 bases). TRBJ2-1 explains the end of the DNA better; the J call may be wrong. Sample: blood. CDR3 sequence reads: CASSPEGTYNEQFF. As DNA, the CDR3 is TGTGCCAGCAGCCCGGAGGGGACCTACAATGAGCAGTTCTTC.